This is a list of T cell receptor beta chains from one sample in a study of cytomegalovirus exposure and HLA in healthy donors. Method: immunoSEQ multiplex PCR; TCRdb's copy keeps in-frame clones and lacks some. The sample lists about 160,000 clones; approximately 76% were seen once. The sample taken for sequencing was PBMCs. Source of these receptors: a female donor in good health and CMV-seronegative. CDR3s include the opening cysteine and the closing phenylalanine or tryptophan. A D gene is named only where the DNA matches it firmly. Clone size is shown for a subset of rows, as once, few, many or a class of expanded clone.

CASSPLSGSPGELFF	TGTGCCAGCAGTCCTCTTAGCGGGAGCCCCGGGGAGCTGTTTTTT	TRBJ2-2	TRBD2	TRBV2	-	15
CASSVAGRGDTDTQYF	TGTGCCAGCAGCGTAGCTGGGCGGGGGGACACAGATACGCAGTATTTT	TRBJ2-3	TRBD2	TRBV9	once	16
CASSSPGQGRGQPQHF	TGTGCCAGCAGCTCCCCTGGACAGGGGAGAGGGCAGCCCCAGCATTTT	TRBJ1-5	TRBD1	TRBV7-8	-	16
CASSLVGVRSYEQYF	TGTGCCAGCAGCTTAGTCGGGGTGCGGTCCTACGAGCAGTACTTC	TRBJ2-7	-	TRBV11-2	-	15
CTTQTGTDTQYF	TGCACCACCCAAACAGGGACAGATACGCAGTATTTT	TRBJ2-3	-	TRBV29-1	-	12
CASRLLAGPYNEQFF	TGTGCCAGCAGGTTACTAGCGGGCCCCTACAATGAGCAGTTCTTC	TRBJ2-1	TRBD2	TRBV6-1	-	15
CASSPSMGEAPRDTIYF	TGTGCCAGCAGTCCCTCTATGGGGGAGGCACCGAGAGACACCATATATTTT	TRBJ1-3	-	TRBV27	once	17
CASSQNRLAPYEQYF	TGTGCCAGCAGCCAAAATCGACTAGCGCCGTACGAGCAGTACTTC	TRBJ2-7	TRBD2	TRBV7-9	-	15
CASSPPSGASGELFF	TGTGCCAGCAGCCCCCCAAGTGGGGCAAGCGGGGAGCTGTTTTTT	TRBJ2-2	-	TRBV4-2	-	15
CASSLLPGANTGELFF	TGTGCCAGCAGCTTACTACCGGGGGCGAACACCGGGGAGCTGTTTTTT	TRBJ2-2	-	TRBV7-3	-	16
CATSRGQAGYSPLHF	TGTGCCACCAGCAGAGGACAGGCTGGTTATTCACCCCTCCACTTT	TRBJ1-6	-	TRBV15	once	15
CASGSAGYEQYF	TGTGCCAGCGGTTCTGCCGGCTACGAGCAGTACTTC	TRBJ2-7	-	TRBV27	-	12
CASIMGGPDTGELFF	TGCGCCAGCATTATGGGGGGGCCGGACACCGGGGAGCTGTTTTTT	TRBJ2-2	-	TRBV10-2	-	15
CASSLVAGMNTEAFF	TGTGCCAGCAGCTTGGTGGCAGGGATGAACACTGAAGCTTTCTTT	TRBJ1-1	-	TRBV5-6	-	15
CAWTGGPGDTQYF	TGTGCCTGGACAGGGGGCCCTGGGGATACGCAGTATTTT	TRBJ2-3	TRBD1	TRBV30	-	13
CASSTGVYNEQFF	TGTGCCAGCTCAACCGGTGTATACAATGAGCAGTTCTTC	TRBJ2-1	-	TRBV18	-	13
CASSPQGGQPQHF	TGTGCCAGCAGTCCCCAGGGGGGCCAGCCCCAGCATTTT	TRBJ1-5	TRBD1	TRBV6-5	-	13
CASSYQTSVNYNEQFF	TGTGCCAGCAGTTATCAGACTAGCGTCAACTACAATGAGCAGTTCTTC	TRBJ2-1	TRBD2	TRBV6-5	-	16
CASSTTVGGKLFF	TGTGCCAGTAGTACGACGGTCGGCGGAAAACTGTTTTTT	TRBJ1-4	-	TRBV19	-	13
CASWGQGQSEQYF	TGCGCCAGCTGGGGACAGGGTCAATCCGAGCAGTACTTC	TRBJ2-7	TRBD1	TRBV5-1	few	13
CASSQQGVTSVAKNIQYF	TGTGCCAGCAGCCAACAGGGGGTTACAAGCGTAGCCAAAAACATTCAGTACTTC	TRBJ2-4	TRBD1	TRBV14	-	18
CAWTGGGSGTKNSQYF	TGTGCCTGGACAGGCGGAGGGTCGGGGACCAAAAACAGTCAGTACTTC	TRBJ2-4	-	TRBV30	-	16
CASRAQLNEQYF	TGTGCCAGCCGTGCTCAACTAAACGAGCAGTACTTC	TRBJ2-7	-	TRBV6-4	-	12
CASSVLAVGGDTQYF	TGTGCCAGCAGCGTACTAGCGGTAGGGGGGGATACGCAGTATTTT	TRBJ2-3	TRBD2	TRBV2	-	15